One sample yielded the 22 T cell receptor beta chains listed below, sequenced in a study of T cell repertoires in cytomegalovirus infection. Using its own MiXCR run on the reads, TCRdb lists one record per CDR3 protein. The data hold approximately 150,000 distinct CDR3 sequences, with roughly 17% observed a single time. The sample taken for sequencing was CD8+ T cells from PBMCs. These receptors all stem from a human donor in good health (CMV status not recorded). Some clones in this sample may be carry-over from other donors' samples.

The J gene is TRBJ2-1, the V gene TRBV4-3; D is unresolved. Germline CDR1 is LGHNA and CDR2 is YSLEER. This CDR3 has 14 amino acids. Trimming left V 0 bases short and J 9 bases short, with 12 bases between. CDR3 nucleotides: TGCGCCAGCAGCCAAGAATCTGGCAGTTCTGAGCAGTTCTTC. It yields the protein CASSQESGSSEQFF.

As regards this clonotype: At one boundary the junction diverges from the germline segment, which might be a read error. J is TRBJ2-1 and V is TRBV6-2 or TRBV6-3; 13 bases are a match to TRBD2. Per the germline V gene, CDR1 is MNHEY and CDR2 is SVGEGT. This CDR3 is 18 amino acids long. The CDR3 coding sequence is TGTGCCAGCAGTTACTCCTATTCCGGGACTAGCGGGAACAATGTGCAGTTCTTC. This gives the protein CASSYSYSGTSGNNVQFF.

The V call is TRBV6-6, the J call TRBJ1-1, with D hard to call. Germline V gene lookup returns CDR1 MNHNY and CDR2 SVGAGI (reference sequence). V lost 2 bases and J 7 bases, leaving 11 bases between the germline ends. This CDR3 region has 13 residues. DNA for the CDR3: TGTGCCAGCAGTTACAAATTGGAGGGTGAAGCTTTCTTT. Translated: CASSYKLEGEAFF.

The rearrangement uses TRBV4-3 and TRBJ1-2; possibly TRBD1 for D (6 bases). There are 16 residues in the CDR3. V lost 0 bases, J lost 3 bases, and 14 bases lay in between. CDR1 is LGHNA, CDR2 YSLEER, per germline. Written as DNA, the CDR3 is TGCGCCAGCAGCCAAGATTTACAGGGAGCCGACTATGGCTACACCTTC. This translates into CASSQDLQGADYGYTF.

The sample holds a few counts of this clonotype. This chain links TRBV4-1 with TRBJ2-2; D not resolved. This CDR3 comprises 15 residues. Germline V gene lookup returns CDR1 MGHRA and CDR2 YSYEKL. The V and J ends lost 0 bases and 2 bases respectively, with 7 bases between them. CDR3 bases: TGCGCCAGCAGCCAAGAGCGCCTCAACACCGGGGAGCTGTTTTTT. Protein: CASSQERLNTGELFF.

This clonotype is medium-sized (0.01 to 0.1%) within its sample. The J gene is TRBJ2-3, the V gene TRBV2; 8 bases are shared with TRBD2. Per the germline V gene, CDR1 is SNHLY and CDR2 is FYNNEI. This CDR3 is built from 17 residues. The V gene end was trimmed by 6 bases and the J gene end by 5 bases; junction bases not matched to a gene: 16. CDR3 in DNA: TGTGCCAGCAGAGAATCACTCGCGACTAGCGATGAAGATACGCAGTATTTT. Translation gives CASRESLATSDEDTQYF.

This clonotype was observed many times. The chain has TRBV6-5 and TRBJ2-2, with unresolved D. The length of the CDR3 is 15 residues. V was shortened by 0 bases and J by 1 base, with 6 bases between the two germline ends. The germline V gene has CDR1 MNHEY and CDR2 SVGAGI. The CDR3 sequence: CASSYSTGNTGELFF. The CDR3 nucleotides are TGTGCCAGCAGTTACTCGACCGGGAACACCGGGGAGCTGTTTTTT.

This clonotype was counted a few times. One end of the junction fails to match germline, which may point to a read error. The V and J genes are TRBV6-2 or TRBV6-3 and TRBJ2-2, with D perhaps matching TRBD1 or TRBD2 (5 bases each). CDR3 length: 16 residues. Germline V gene data show CDR1 as MNHEY and CDR2 as SVGEGT. CDR3 residues: CTSSYSTQGPTGELFF. As DNA, the CDR3 is TGTACCAGCAGTTACTCGACGCAGGGACCCACCGGGGAGCTGTTTTTT.

This clonotype came up a few times. The rearrangement joins TRBV4-2 to TRBJ2-7, with TRBD2 matching over 9 bases. The CDR3 totals 17 residues. V was clipped by 0 bases and J by 0 bases; unmatched bases: 6. Germline assignment: CDR1 LGHNA and CDR2 YNFKEQ. CDR3 nucleotide sequence: TGTGCCAGCAGCCAAGAGGGTCCAGCGGGGGGCTCCTACGAGCAGTACTTC. Translating gives CASSQEGPAGGSYEQYF.

This clonotype was counted only a few times. V is TRBV7-2 and J is TRBJ1-2; D might be TRBD1 (6 bases). The CDR3 totals 14 residues. The germline V and J ends were trimmed by 5 bases and 5 bases, with 15 bases remaining between them. Germline lookup yields CDR1 SGHTA and CDR2 FQGNSA. CDR3 protein: CASSRTEAGYGYTF. The CDR3 DNA reads as TGTGCCAGCAGCCGGACAGAGGCTGGGTATGGCTACACCTTC. The whole variable domain, filled in from reference TRBV7-2 and TRBJ1-2, reads GAGVSQSPSNKVTEKGKDVELRCDPISGHTALYWYRQSLGQGLEFLIYFQGNSAPDKSGLPSDRFSAERTGGSVSTLTIQRTQQEDSAVYLCASSRTEAGYGYTFGSGTRLTVV.

The chain combines TRBV7-9 with TRBJ2-1, with TRBD2 identical over 9 bases. The CDR3 spans 16 residues. V gave up 5 bases and J gave up 1 base; unmatched junction bases: 6. Germline V gives CDR1 SEHNR, CDR2 FQNEAQ (reference sequence). The chain's CDR3 is CASSHSGRASYNEQFF. CDR3 coding DNA: TGTGCCAGCAGCCATAGCGGGAGAGCGTCCTACAATGAGCAGTTCTTC.

This clonotype was seen only a few times. The chain links TRBV28 to TRBJ2-1, with unresolved D. The CDR3 runs to 13 residues. Germline lookup yields CDR1 MDHEN and CDR2 SYDVKM. The germline V and J ends were trimmed by 3 bases and 6 bases, with 9 bases remaining between them. As DNA, the CDR3 is TGTGCCAGCAGTTTCAACCGGGTCAATGAGCAGTTCTTC. Its protein is CASSFNRVNEQFF.

The chain couples TRBV24-1 to TRBJ2-1, with a possible D match to TRBD2 (6 bases). The V end was cut by 0 bases, the J end by 6 bases, with 11 bases between. The CDR3 is 15 amino acids. The V gene's germline CDR1 is KGHDR and CDR2 SFDVKD. DNA for the CDR3: TGTGCCACCAGTGATTTGCGCGGGAAGGGCAATGAGCAGTTCTTC. The encoded protein is CATSDLRGKGNEQFF.

V gene TRBV29-1 combines with J gene TRBJ2-2; no reliable D call. Between the trimmed V and J ends, which lost 7 bases and 3 bases, there was a span of 9 bases. Germline lookup yields CDR1 SQVTM and CDR2 ANQGSEA. This CDR3 comprises 12 residues. Here the CDR3 DNA reads TGCAGCGCCAGATACTACACCGGGGAGCTGTTTTTT. This sequence encodes CSARYYTGELFF.

The chain carries TRBV6-4 and TRBJ2-1; D uncertain. Germline values: CDR1 MRHNA, CDR2 SNTAGT. The V end lost 5 bases, the J end lost 0 bases, and 5 bases lay between the germline ends. The CDR3 runs to 13 residues. CDR3 DNA: TGTGCCAGCAGTCCTAGCTCCTACAATGAGCAGTTCTTC. This encodes CASSPSSYNEQFF.

The chain combines TRBV28 with TRBJ1-1; D is ambiguous. With 5 bases removed from V and 1 base from J, the gap between germline ends came to 14 bases. The CDR3 has 15 residues. Per the germline V gene, CDR1 is MDHEN and CDR2 is SYDVKM. The CDR3 sequence is CASSPPGSENTEAFF. The CDR3 bases are TGTGCCAGCAGTCCACCGGGGTCCGAGAACACTGAAGCTTTCTTT.

The CDR3 DNA reads as TGTGCCAGCAGCTTAGGAGTAGAGCGAGACAGAGATACGCAGTATTTT. It translates to CASSLGVERDRDTQYF. J is TRBJ2-3 and V is TRBV7-9, with D tentatively TRBD1 (5 bases). Germline V gives CDR1 SEHNR, CDR2 FQNEAQ (reference sequence). V gave up 1 base and J gave up 5 bases, with 16 bases separating them. This CDR3 region has 16 residues.

The chain uses TRBV27 and TRBJ2-1; 11 bases are shared with TRBD2. The germline V gene has CDR1 MNHEY and CDR2 SMNVEV (reference sequence). CDR3 length: 15 amino acids. After removal of 8 bases from V and 5 bases from J, the junction contained 8 bases not matched to a gene. CDR3 bases: TGTGCCAGCTCAACCGGGACTAGCGGTCACAATGAGCAGTTCTTC. Translation: CASSTGTSGHNEQFF.

Concerning this clonotype: An end of the junction differs from the germline gene, which may be a read error. The V gene is TRBV27, the J gene TRBJ2-1; 9 bases align to TRBD2. Germline CDR1 MNHEY, CDR2 SMNVEV (reference sequence). The length of the CDR3 is 12 residues. CDR3 sequence reads: CTSSGRLDEQFF. For the CDR3, the DNA is TGTACCAGCAGCGGGAGGTTGGACGAGCAGTTCTTC.

This clonotype was seen ten or more times. This chain links TRBV7-6 with TRBJ1-1; 9 bases line up with TRBD1. The CDR3 length is 16 residues. CDR1 is SGHVS and CDR2 is FNYEAQ in the germline V gene. V was pared by 5 bases and J by 0 bases, with 7 bases of the junction left unmatched. CDR3 loop: CASSNRDRDLNTEAFF. CDR3 coding DNA: TGTGCCAGCAGCAACCGGGACAGGGATCTGAACACTGAAGCTTTCTTT. The entire variable domain, with the rest obtained from reference TRBV7-6 and TRBJ1-1, is as follows: GAGVSQSPRYKVTKRGQDVALRCDPISGHVSLYWYRQALGQGPEFLTYFNYEAQQDKSGLPNDRFSAERPEGSISTLTIQRTEQRDSAMYRCASSNRDRDLNTEAFFGQGTRLTVV.

This clonotype appeared a few times. The chain couples TRBV20-1 to TRBJ1-2; D is unresolved. CDR3 size: 11 residues. V was clipped by 0 bases and J by 8 bases, with 7 bases between them. Looked up from germline, CDR1 is DFQATT and CDR2 is SNEGSKA (reference sequence). The CDR3 here is CSARDLGGYTF. Here the CDR3 DNA reads TGCAGTGCTAGAGATCTAGGAGGCTACACCTTC.

This clonotype was detected only once. It may be a read error: a sequence one base away is much more abundant. This chain links TRBV7-2 with TRBJ1-2; D is perhaps TRBD1 (5 bases). The length of the CDR3 is 17 residues. The V gene's germline CDR1 is SGHTA and CDR2 FQGNSA. CDR3 in amino acids: CANSLGTLEGYNYGYTF. The CDR3 nucleotides are TGTGCCAACAGCCTCGGGACTTTGGAGGGATATAACTATGGCTACACCTTC.